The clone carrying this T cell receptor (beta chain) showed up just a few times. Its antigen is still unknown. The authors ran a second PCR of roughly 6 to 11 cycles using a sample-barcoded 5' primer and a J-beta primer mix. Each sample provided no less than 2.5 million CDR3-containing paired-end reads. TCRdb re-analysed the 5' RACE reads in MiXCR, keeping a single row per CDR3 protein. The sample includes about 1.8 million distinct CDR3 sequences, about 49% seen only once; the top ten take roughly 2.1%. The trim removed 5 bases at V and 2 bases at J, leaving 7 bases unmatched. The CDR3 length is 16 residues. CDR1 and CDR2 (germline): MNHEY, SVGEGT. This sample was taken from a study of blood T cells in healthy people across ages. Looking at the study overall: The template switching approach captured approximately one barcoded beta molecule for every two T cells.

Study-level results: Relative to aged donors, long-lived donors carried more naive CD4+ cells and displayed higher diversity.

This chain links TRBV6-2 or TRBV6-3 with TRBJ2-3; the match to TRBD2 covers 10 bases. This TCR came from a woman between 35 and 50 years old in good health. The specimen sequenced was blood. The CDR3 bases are TGTGCCAGCAGTGTGCGACTAGCGGGTTACACAGATACGCAGTATTTT. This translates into CASSVRLAGYTDTQYF.